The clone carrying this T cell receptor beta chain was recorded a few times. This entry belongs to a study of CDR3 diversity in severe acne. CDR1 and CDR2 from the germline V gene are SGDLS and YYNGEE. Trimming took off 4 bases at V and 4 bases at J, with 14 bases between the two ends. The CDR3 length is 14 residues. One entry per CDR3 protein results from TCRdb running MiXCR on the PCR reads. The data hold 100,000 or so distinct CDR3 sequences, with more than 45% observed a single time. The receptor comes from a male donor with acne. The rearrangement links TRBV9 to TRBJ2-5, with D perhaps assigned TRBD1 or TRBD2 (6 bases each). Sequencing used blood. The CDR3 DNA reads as TGTGCCAGCAGCTTAGGGGGGTCGGGAGAGACCCAGTACTTC. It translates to CASSLGGSGETQYF. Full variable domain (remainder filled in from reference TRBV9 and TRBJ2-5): DSGVTQTPKHLITATGQRVTLRCSPRSGDLSVYWYQQSLDQGLQFLIQYYNGEERAKGNILERFSAQQFPDLHSELNLSSLELGDSALYFCASSLGGSGETQYFGPGTRLLVL.